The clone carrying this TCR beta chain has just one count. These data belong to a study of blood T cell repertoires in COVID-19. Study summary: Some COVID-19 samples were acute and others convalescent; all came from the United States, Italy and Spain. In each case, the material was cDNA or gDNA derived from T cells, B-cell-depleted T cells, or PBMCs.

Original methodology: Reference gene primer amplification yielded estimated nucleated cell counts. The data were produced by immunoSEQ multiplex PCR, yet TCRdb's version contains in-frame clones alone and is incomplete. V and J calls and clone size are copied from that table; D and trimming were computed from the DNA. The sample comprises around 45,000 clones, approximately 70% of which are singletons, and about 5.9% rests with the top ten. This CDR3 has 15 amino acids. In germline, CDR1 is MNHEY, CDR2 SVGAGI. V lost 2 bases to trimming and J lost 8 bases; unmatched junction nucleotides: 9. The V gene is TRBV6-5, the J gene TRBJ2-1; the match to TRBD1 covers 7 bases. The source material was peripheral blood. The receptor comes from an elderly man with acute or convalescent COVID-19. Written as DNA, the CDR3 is TGTGCCAGCAGTTACCAACCGACAGGGATGGATGAGCAGTTCTTC. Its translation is CASSYQPTGMDEQFF.